This entry lists 11 T cell receptor beta chains sequenced from one sample in a study of blood T cells in healthy people across ages. Then a second PCR, running roughly 7 to 11 cycles, was carried out with a sample-barcoded 5' primer and a J-beta primer mix. TCRdb itself ran the 5' RACE reads through MiXCR, one entry per CDR3 protein. The table has hundreds of thousands of distinct CDR3 sequences, 55% to 70% seen once; the top ten hold over 20%. The sample taken for sequencing was blood. These receptors were taken from a man under 40 in good health.

The V and J genes are TRBV30 and TRBJ2-1; possibly TRBD1 or TRBD2 for D (5 bases each). Germline CDR1 reads GTSNPN; CDR2 reads SVGIG (reference sequence). Trimming took off 1 base at V and 6 bases at J, with 7 bases between the two ends. The CDR3 spans 12 residues. The CDR3 coding sequence is TGTGCCTGGAGTGGTGGGGGCAATGAGCAGTTCTTC. Translating gives CAWSGGGNEQFF.

J is TRBJ2-3 and V is TRBV24-1; a possible D gene is TRBD2 (6 bases). The CDR3 has 15 residues. In germline, CDR1 is KGHDR, CDR2 SFDVKD. V lost 4 bases and J lost 1, with 11 bases in between. This CDR3 is CATSERGRRTDTQYF. In nucleotides, the CDR3 is TGTGCCACCAGTGAAAGAGGGAGGCGCACAGATACGCAGTATTTT.

In its sample, this clonotype was seen once. The V gene is TRBV28, the J gene TRBJ2-7, with TRBD2 matching 10 bases. Germline V gene sequence: CDR1 MDHEN, CDR2 SYDVKM. The CDR3 sequence is 18 residues long. V shed 3 bases and J 6 bases; nucleotides not matched to a gene: 17. In DNA form, the CDR3 reads TGTGCCAGCAGTTTCCCAGGGAGCGGGAGGGCCACTTCAGGCGAGCAGTACTTC. Its protein is CASSFPGSGRATSGEQYF. Based on the CDR3 plus reference TRBV28 and TRBJ2-7, the full variable domain is DVKVTQSSRYLVKRTGEKVFLECVQDMDHENMFWYRQDPGLGLRLIYFSYDVKMKEKGDIPEGYSVSREKKERFSLILESASTNQTSMYLCASSFPGSGRATSGEQYFGPGTRLTVT.

This clonotype was seen only a few times. This chain connects TRBV29-1 to TRBJ1-2; possibly TRBD1 for D (6 bases). This CDR3 is 13 amino acids long. CDR1 and CDR2 from the germline V gene are SQVTM and ANQGSEA. V shed 6 bases and J shed 4 bases, with 15 bases lying between them. The CDR3 coding sequence is TGCAGCGTGAAAAGGGAGGGGGGCTATGGCTACACCTTC. Translation gives CSVKREGGYGYTF.

The sample holds a few counts of this clonotype. The genes are TRBV5-1 and TRBJ2-1; D not certain. CDR1 SGHRS and CDR2 YFSETQ come from the germline V gene. Between the trimmed V and J ends, which lost 5 bases and 10 bases, there was a span of 13 bases. The CDR3 totals 12 residues. The DNA for the CDR3 is TGCGCCAGCAGTGGTGACCCTCAGGAGCAGTTCTTC. It is translated as CASSGDPQEQFF.

This chain links TRBV18 with TRBJ2-1; D remains unclear. This CDR3 is built from 13 residues. Trimming removed 2 bases from V and 11 bases from J, with 13 bases in between. CDR1 is KGHSH, CDR2 LQKENI, per germline. CDR3 DNA sequence: TGTGCCAGCTCACCAGTGGGTCCTCACCAGCAGTTCTTC. Encoded protein: CASSPVGPHQQFF.

The chain combines TRBV12-3 or TRBV12-4 with TRBJ2-5; no reliable D call. The CDR3 totals 12 residues. Trimming stripped 7 bases from V and 0 bases from J, with 6 bases between. In DNA form, the CDR3 reads TGTGCCAGCACCCGGCACCAAGAGACCCAGTACTTC. Translated: CASTRHQETQYF.

The chain joins TRBV5-6 to TRBJ2-1; a possible D gene is TRBD2 (6 bases). The CDR3 totals 19 residues. The V and J ends lost 0 bases and 0 bases respectively, with 19 bases between them. Germline V gene sequence: CDR1 SGHDT, CDR2 YYEEEE. CDR3 residues: CASSLGGPSSESSYNEQFF. In DNA, the CDR3 is TGTGCCAGCAGCTTGGGCGGTCCCTCTAGCGAGAGCTCCTACAATGAGCAGTTCTTC. Full variable domain (rest looked up from reference TRBV5-6 and TRBJ2-1): DAGVTQSPTHLIKTRGQQVTLRCSPKSGHDTVSWYQQALGQGPQFIFQYYEEEERQRGNFPDRFSGHQFPNYSSELNVNALLLGDSALYLCASSLGGPSSESSYNEQFFGPGTRLTVL.

At least ten counts were recorded for this clonotype. The rearrangement joins TRBV27 to TRBJ2-6, with 8 bases fitting TRBD1. Germline V gives CDR1 MNHEY, CDR2 SMNVEV (reference sequence). This CDR3 region has 15 residues. After removal of 8 bases from V and 3 bases from J, the junction contained 6 bases not matched to a gene. The CDR3 protein is CASSTGGLGANVLTF. Written as DNA, the CDR3 is TGTGCCAGCTCCACAGGGGGACTTGGGGCCAACGTCCTGACTTTC.

This clonotype appeared a few times. The genes are TRBV20-1 and TRBJ2-4; D is possibly TRBD2 (5 bases). Trimming removed 6 bases from V and 7 bases from J, with 16 bases in between. The CDR3 sequence is 13 residues long. Germline CDR1 DFQATT, CDR2 SNEGSKA (reference sequence). The CDR3 is CSALGLTGNIQYF. The CDR3 DNA follows: TGCAGTGCACTCGGACTTACCGGTAACATTCAGTACTTC.

The chain links TRBV4-3 to TRBJ2-7; 8 bases are shared with TRBD2. Looked up from germline, CDR1 is LGHNA and CDR2 is YSLEER. The CDR3 has 14 residues. V shed 3 bases, J shed 3 bases, and the junction held 4 bases outside the gene matches. In DNA, the CDR3 is TGCGCCAGCAGCCAGGGACTAGTAGGCTACGAGCAGTACTTC. As protein: CASSQGLVGYEQYF.